Listed here is a single T cell receptor beta chain. There is no known antigen for this receptor. Each CD8+ T cell subset was flow-sorted in triplicate, with over 250,000 cells per subset placed directly into RLT lysis buffer. Peripheral blood mononuclear cells were isolated from buffy coats by standard density gradient centrifugation. Total RNA was extracted from sorted cells with an RNeasy Mini Kit. As encoded in the germline V gene, CDR1 is LGHNA while CDR2 is YSLEER. Counted from cysteine to phenylalanine, this CDR3 has 15 amino acids. The record lacks a DNA sequence. TCRdb lists the instrument as NextSeq 550. The Human TCR Profiling Kit (MiLaboratory) was used to make UMI-labeled 5' RACE TRB cDNA libraries. cDNA synthesis used the entire amount of extracted RNA, and PCR amplification then used the entire amount of cDNA produced. Libraries were prepared in parallel with an identical number of PCR cycles. The study's processing was this. With a minimum of two reads required per UMI, MIGEC and MiXCR pulled out about 49,000 +/- 11,000 unique UMI-labeled TRB cDNA molecules from each library. An average of around 40,000 +/- 10,000 functional in-frame TRB CDR3 nucleotide clonotypes without stop codons was found per library. Diversity metrics, including normalized Shannon-Wiener and Chao1, were computed in VDJtools after downsampling to 5000 UMI-labeled TRB molecules per sample. Clonotype-size-weighted physicochemical properties of the central five CDR3 residues (interaction energy, strength, volume and Kidera factor 4) were computed in VDJtools. One entry per CDR3 protein sequence results from the TCRdb reprocessing of the reads, with DNA left out. TCRdb assigned the V and J calls; the authors' analysis was not used. The table kept for this sample lists about 43,000 distinct CDR3 sequences. Approximately 11% of the sample goes to the ten largest clones.

This entry comes from a study of CXCR3-negative and CXCR3-positive naive CD8 T cells (dated by TCRdb to the late 2010s). Regarding the study in general: In total, about 150 million TRB reads were obtained, which works out to roughly 1.5 +/- 0.3 million reads per library. For the TRBV-TRBJ cluster analysis, the naive subsets came from 5 donors, while the memory cells came from 3 donors. Diversity and physicochemical repertoire analyses covered approximately 10 donors pooled from two independent experiments. Results and caveats for the whole study, not just this receptor: Surface CD5, linked to self-reactivity in mice, was comparable between naive subsets; TCR interaction strength was therefore also inferred from TRB CDR3 physicochemical properties. Freshly isolated PBMCs were used for most assays because CXCR3 expression went down partially after cryopreservation. Naive CXCR3-negative and CXCR3-positive cells from the same donor showed similar TRBV-TRBJ usage, whereas memory cells showed distinct patterns. Comparably high repertoire diversity was found in both naive subsets, whereas much lower repertoire diversity was found in memory CD8+ T cells.

This receptor chain uses TRBV4-3 and TRBJ2-7; checking the TCRdb D call of TRBD1 is not possible without DNA. The receptor comes from a human donor in good health. Some clones in this sample may be carry-over from other donors' samples. The specimen was memory CD8+ T cells from blood. The cell subset or site label of this sample denotes: conventional CD8+ memory T cells (TMEM), sorted as controls. The CDR3 loop reads CASSQSIAGGVEQYF.